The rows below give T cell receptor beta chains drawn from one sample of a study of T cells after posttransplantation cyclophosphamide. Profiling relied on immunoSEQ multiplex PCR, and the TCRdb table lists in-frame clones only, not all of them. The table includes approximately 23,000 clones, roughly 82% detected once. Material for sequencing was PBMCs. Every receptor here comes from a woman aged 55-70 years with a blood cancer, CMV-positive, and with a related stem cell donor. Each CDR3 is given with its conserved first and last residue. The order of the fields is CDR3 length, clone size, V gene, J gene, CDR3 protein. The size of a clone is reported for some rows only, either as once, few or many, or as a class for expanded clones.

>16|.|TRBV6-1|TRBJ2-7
CASSEALGTGTNEQYF
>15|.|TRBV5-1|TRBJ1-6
CASSLGDRGRSPLHF
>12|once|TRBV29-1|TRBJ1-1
CSVDRAGTEAFF
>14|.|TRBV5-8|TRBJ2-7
CASSLEGARHEQYF
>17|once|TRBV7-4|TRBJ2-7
CASSLGTSGMVSYEQYF
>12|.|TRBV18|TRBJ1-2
CASSPSQGGYTF
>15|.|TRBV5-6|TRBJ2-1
CASSPTSPRGNEQFF
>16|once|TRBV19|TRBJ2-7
CASSIESGPTSYEQYF
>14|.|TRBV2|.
CASRGLAGGSEQYF
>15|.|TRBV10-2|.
CASRGLAGGTYEQYF
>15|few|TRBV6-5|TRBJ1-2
CASSLRDRGIYGYTF
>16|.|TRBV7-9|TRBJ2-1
CASSLVAGLSYNEQFF
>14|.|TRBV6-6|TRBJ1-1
CASRSGQGSTEAFF
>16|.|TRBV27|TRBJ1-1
CASSLRRDRGNTEAFF
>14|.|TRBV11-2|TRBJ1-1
CASSSDRLNTEAFF
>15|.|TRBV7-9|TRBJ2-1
CASSSSGSPYNEQFF
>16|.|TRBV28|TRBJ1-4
CASSYYRGQTNEKLFF
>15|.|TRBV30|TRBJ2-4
CAWSGLAAAKNIQYF
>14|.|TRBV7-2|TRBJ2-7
CASSRSGERYEQYF
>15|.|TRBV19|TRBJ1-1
CASSTGGTGGTEAFF
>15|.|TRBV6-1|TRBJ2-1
CASSEAPGSYNEQFF
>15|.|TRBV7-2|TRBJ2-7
CASSFSGRGAYEQYF
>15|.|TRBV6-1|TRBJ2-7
CASRLEQGSSYEQYF
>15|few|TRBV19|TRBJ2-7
CASSISGLAGSEQYF
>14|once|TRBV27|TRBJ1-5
CASSQQGRGQPQHF
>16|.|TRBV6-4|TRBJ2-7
CASSDWGQGIQYEQYF
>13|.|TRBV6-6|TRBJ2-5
CASSYGRKETQYF
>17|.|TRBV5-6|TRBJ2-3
CASSFPMRELKGDTQYF
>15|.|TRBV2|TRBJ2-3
CASAPWRQVTDTQYF
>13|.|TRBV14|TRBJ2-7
CASSPYLSYEQYF
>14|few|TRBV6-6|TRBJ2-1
CASSYSPTSNEQFF
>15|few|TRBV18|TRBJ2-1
CASSVPTKRGSEQFF
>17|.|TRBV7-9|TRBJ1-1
CASSFPGSPPFGTEAFF
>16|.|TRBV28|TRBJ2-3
CASKTGTRLSTDTQYF
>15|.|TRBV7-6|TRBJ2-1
CAGSLDSGGYNEQFF
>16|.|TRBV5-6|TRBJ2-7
CASSSPSGTGGYEQYF
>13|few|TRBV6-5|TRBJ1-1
CASRGLSNTEAFF
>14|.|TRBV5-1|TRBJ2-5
CASRSGLAGGEQYF
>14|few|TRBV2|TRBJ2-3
CAGRGGAREDTQYF
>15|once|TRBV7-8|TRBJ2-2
CASSLRTSGTGELFF
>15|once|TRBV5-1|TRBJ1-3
CASSFDSRSGNTIYF
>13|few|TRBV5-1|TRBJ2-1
CASSLGTYNEQFF
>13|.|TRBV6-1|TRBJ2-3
CASQTGYSDTQYF
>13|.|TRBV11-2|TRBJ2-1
CASSLLLGDEQFF
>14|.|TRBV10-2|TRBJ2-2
CASKAGTNTGELFF
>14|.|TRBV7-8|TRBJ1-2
CASSPDWRVTGYTF
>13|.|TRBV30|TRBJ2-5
CAWSVGLGETQYF
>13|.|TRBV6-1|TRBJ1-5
CASSEARYQPQHF
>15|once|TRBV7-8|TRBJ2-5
CASSSSTGGSPTQYF
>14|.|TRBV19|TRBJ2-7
CASKAGGSSYEQYF
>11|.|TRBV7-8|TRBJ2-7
CASSSRDEQYF
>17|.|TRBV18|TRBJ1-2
CASSPREGDGTNYGYTF